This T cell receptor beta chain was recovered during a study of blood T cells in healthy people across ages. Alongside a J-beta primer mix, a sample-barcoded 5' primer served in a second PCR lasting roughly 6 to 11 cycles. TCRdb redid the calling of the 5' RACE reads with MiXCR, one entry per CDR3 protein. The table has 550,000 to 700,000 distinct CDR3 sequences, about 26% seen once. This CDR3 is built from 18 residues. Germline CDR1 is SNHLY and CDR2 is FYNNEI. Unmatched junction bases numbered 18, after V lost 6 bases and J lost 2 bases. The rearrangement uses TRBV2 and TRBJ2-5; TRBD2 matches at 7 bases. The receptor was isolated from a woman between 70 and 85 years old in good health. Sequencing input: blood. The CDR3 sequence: CASRRREGFRGGQETQYF. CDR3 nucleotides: TGTGCCAGCAGACGACGCGAGGGCTTTCGCGGGGGTCAAGAGACCCAGTACTTC.